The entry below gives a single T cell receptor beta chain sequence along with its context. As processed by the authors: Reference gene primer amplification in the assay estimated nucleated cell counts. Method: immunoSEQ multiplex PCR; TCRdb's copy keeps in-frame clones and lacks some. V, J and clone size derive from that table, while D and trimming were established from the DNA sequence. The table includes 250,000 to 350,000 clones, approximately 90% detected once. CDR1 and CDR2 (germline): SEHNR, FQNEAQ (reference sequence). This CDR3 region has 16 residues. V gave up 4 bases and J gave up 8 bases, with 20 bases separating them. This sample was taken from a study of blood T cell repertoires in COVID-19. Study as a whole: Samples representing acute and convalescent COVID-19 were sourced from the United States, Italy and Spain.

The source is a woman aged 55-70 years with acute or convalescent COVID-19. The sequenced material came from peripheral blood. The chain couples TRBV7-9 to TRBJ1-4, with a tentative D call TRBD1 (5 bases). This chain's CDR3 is CASSSPSGTQDEKLFF. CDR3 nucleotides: TGTGCCAGCAGCTCCCCATCAGGGACTCAAGACGAAAAACTGTTTTTT.